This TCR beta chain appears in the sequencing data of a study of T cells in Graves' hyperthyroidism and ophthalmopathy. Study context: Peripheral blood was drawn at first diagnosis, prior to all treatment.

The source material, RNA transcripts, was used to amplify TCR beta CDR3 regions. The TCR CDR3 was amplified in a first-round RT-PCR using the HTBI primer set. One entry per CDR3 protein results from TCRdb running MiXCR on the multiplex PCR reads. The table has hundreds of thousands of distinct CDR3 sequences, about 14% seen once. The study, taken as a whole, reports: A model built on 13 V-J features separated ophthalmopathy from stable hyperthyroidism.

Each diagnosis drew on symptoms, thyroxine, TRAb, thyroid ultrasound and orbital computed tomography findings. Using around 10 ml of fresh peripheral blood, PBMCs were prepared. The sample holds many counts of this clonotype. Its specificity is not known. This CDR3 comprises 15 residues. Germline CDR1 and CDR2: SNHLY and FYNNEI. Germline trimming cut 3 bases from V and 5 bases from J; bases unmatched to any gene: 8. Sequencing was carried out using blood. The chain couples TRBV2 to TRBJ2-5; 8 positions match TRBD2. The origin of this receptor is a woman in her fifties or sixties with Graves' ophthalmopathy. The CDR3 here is CASSERLAISETQYF. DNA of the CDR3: TGTGCCAGCAGTGAGAGACTAGCGATATCGGAGACCCAGTACTTC.